This TCR beta chain emerged from a study of identifying expanded T cells in peripheral blood. Study observations and caveats: Differentially abundant clones: 1 to 1.5 between replicates, about 16 at around 14 days, under 25 at four.

No infections or other immune events were documented during collection. Concerning this clone itself: Its antigen is undetermined.

Here immunoSEQ multiplex PCR was the method, and the copy in TCRdb shows in-frame clones only, minus some. The table includes over 85,000 clones, about 85% detected once. The origin of this receptor is a person aged 18-70 years in good health. The sample comprised blood.

CDR3 in DNA: TGTGCCAGCAGCTTAGCAACGTACGAGCAGTACTTC. Translation: CASSLATYEQYF. This rearrangement joins TRBV11-3 to TRBJ2-7, with D hard to call. This CDR3 is built from 12 residues. Germline lookup yields CDR1 SGHNT and CDR2 YENEEA. V gave up 1 base and J gave up 4 bases, with 5 bases separating them.